This T cell receptor (beta chain) was captured by sequencing in a study of cytomegalovirus exposure and HLA in healthy donors. Study outcomes and limitations: Reported performance of the classifier showed diagnosis of cytomegalovirus status with high specificity and sensitivity. One later analysis, an examination of the 120 validation repertoires, found that first-cohort TCR clusters tended to co-occur in them.

CDR3 length: 16 amino acids. Germline V gives CDR1 MNHNS, CDR2 SASEGT. The ends lost 2 bases at V and 5 bases at J; junction bases unmatched: 6. Turning to this clone: The antigen is unknown.

An approximately 120-subject validation cohort, separate from the approximately 610-subject first cohort, supplied the donors. Assay used: immunoSEQ multiplex PCR; TCRdb lists only in-frame clones, some missing. The sample has about 130,000 clones; approximately 88% are singletons. The V call is TRBV6-1, the J call TRBJ1-5, with 10 nucleotides matching TRBD1. Sequencing was done on a sample of PBMCs. The clonotype was recovered from a woman aged 18-29 years in good health and CMV-seronegative. Here the CDR3 reads CASSESGTGDDQPQHF. The DNA of the CDR3 is TGTGCCAGCAGTGAATCCGGGACAGGGGACGATCAGCCCCAGCATTTT.